This TCR beta chain was captured in a study of blood T cell repertoires in COVID-19. The CDR3 contains 15 residues. The ends were cut back, 4 bases at V and 0 bases at J, with 10 bases in the middle. Per the germline V gene, CDR1 is PRHDT and CDR2 is FYEKMQ (reference sequence). The repertoire was sequenced with immunoSEQ multiplex PCR; TCRdb's copy has only in-frame clones and lacks some. The sample comprises approximately 670,000 clones, 75% to 90% of which are singletons, and over 0.2% rests with the top ten. Sequencing was done on a sample of peripheral blood. The chain links TRBV13 to TRBJ1-3, with D possibly being TRBD1 (5 bases). This clonotype was obtained from a woman aged 18-29 years with acute or convalescent COVID-19. The CDR3 region is CASSSGPGSGNTIYF. The CDR3 nucleotides are TGTGCCAGCAGCTCAGGGCCGGGCTCTGGAAACACCATATATTTT.